The sequence of this T cell receptor beta chain was determined in a study of spatial heterogeneity in lung cancer. Looking at the study overall: The study sequenced follow-up PBMC samples when they were available, at a median of approximately two years after resection. Study-wide results and limits: More often at tumor resection than at routine follow-up, ubiquitous expanded tumor TCRs were detected in the blood.

Single TCR cDNA molecules each had their own unique molecular identifier. One entry per CDR3 protein results from TCRdb running MiXCR on the 5' RACE reads. The sample includes 95,000 to 130,000 distinct CDR3 sequences, 9% to 15% seen only once; the top ten take roughly 17%. Indicated time point: blood at routine non-recurrence follow-up after resection. Extraction of whole RNA from tumor, nontumor lung or frozen PBMC preceded unsorted sequencing. V gave up 5 bases and J gave up 3 bases, with 17 bases separating them. The CDR3 covers 15 residues. Looked up from germline, CDR1 is KGHSH and CDR2 is LQKENI. On this clonotype: Its matching antigen is unknown.

This TCR was sampled from a male donor with early-stage non-small cell lung cancer. The chain carries TRBV18 and TRBJ2-7, with D perhaps assigned TRBD1 or TRBD2 (5 bases each). Source: PBMCs, taken at follow-up. The CDR3 here is CASSKPGLGDYEQYF. For the CDR3, the DNA is TGTGCCAGCTCAAAACCGGGGCTTGGGGACTACGAGCAGTACTTC.